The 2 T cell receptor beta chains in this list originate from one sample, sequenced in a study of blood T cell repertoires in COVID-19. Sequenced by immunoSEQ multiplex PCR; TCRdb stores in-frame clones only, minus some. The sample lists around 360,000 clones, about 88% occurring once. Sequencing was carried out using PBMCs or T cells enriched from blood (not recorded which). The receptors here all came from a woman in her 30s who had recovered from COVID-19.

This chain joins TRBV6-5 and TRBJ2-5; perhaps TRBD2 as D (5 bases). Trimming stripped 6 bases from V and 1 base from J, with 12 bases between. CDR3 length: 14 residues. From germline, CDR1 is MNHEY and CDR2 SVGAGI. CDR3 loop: CASRPGGGQETQYF. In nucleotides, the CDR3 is TGTGCCAGCAGGCCTGGCGGAGGCCAAGAGACCCAGTACTTC.

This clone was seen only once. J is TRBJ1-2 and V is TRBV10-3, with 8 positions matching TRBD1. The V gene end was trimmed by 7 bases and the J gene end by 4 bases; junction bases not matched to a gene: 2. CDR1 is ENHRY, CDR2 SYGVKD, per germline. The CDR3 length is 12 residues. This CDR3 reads CAITGGSYGYTF. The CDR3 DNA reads TGTGCCATCACAGGGGGCAGCTATGGCTACACCTTC.